This T cell receptor beta chain is from a study of cytomegalovirus exposure and HLA in healthy donors. Assay: immunoSEQ multiplex PCR; the TCRdb copy retains only in-frame clones and omits some. The profile shows around 60,000 clones, roughly 94% of them singletons. The receptor was derived from a woman between 18 and 29 years old in good health and CMV-seropositive. The sequencing input was PBMCs.

CDR3: CASHDRGHQPQHF. CDR3 in DNA: TGTGCCAGCCACGACAGGGGCCATCAGCCCCAGCATTTT. The chain employs TRBV25-1 and TRBJ1-5; 8 positions agree with TRBD1. CDR1 MGHDK and CDR2 SYGVNS come from the germline V gene. The CDR3 is 13 residues long. With 8 bases clipped from V and 5 bases from J, the junction kept 5 bases outside the gene matches.